These 27 T cell receptor beta chains came from one sample sequenced in a study of beta chain features in type 1 diabetes. Isolated RNA was reverse transcribed in full, so expressed TCRB transcripts were sequenced. Here immunoSEQ multiplex PCR was the method, and the copy in TCRdb shows in-frame clones only, minus some. The table includes 900,000 or so clones, 17% detected once. Sequenced: naive CD4+ T cells from blood. These receptors all stem from a woman aged 18-29 years in good health.

The chain is built from TRBV13 and TRBJ2-7, with 11 bases that match TRBD1. With 10 bases clipped from V and 4 bases from J, the junction kept 3 bases outside the gene matches. CDR3 size: 12 residues. Germline V gives CDR1 PRHDT, CDR2 FYEKMQ (reference sequence). CDR3 DNA: TGTGCCACCCGGGACAGGGGGTACGAGCAGTACTTC. As protein: CATRDRGYEQYF. The full variable domain, its missing parts supplied by reference TRBV13 and TRBJ2-7, is AAGVIQSPRHLIKEKRETATLKCYPIPRHDTVYWYQQGPGQDPQFLISFYEKMQSDKGSIPDRFSAQQFSDYHSELNMSSLELGDSALYFCATRDRGYEQYFGPGTRLTVT.

This clone was detected only a few times. This specimen includes other DNA sequences encoding the same CDR3. The chain links TRBV28 to TRBJ2-3; no reliable D call. The CDR3 sequence is 12 residues long. V lost 3 bases, J lost 4 bases, and 5 bases lay in between. Germline V gene sequence: CDR1 MDHEN, CDR2 SYDVKM. CDR3 DNA: TGTGCCAGCAGTTTGAAGGCAGATACGCAGTATTTT. Amino acid sequence: CASSLKADTQYF.

This chain joins TRBV28 and TRBJ2-1; D is ambiguous. The germline V and J ends were trimmed by 3 bases and 15 bases, with 12 bases remaining between them. CDR3 size: 11 residues. From germline, CDR1 is MDHEN and CDR2 SYDVKM. This chain's CDR3 is CASSFAALVFF. CDR3 in DNA: TGTGCCAGCAGTTTCGCTGCCCTTGTGTTCTTC.

This clone appeared a few times. The rearrangement uses TRBV14 and TRBJ2-1, with D unresolved. V shed 6 bases and J shed 6 bases, with 9 bases lying between them. This CDR3 has 12 residues. CDR1 and CDR2 from the germline V gene are SGHDN and FVKESK. DNA for the CDR3: TGTGCCAGCAGGATTAGTGGCAATGAGCAGTTCTTC. Translating it yields CASRISGNEQFF.

This clone was counted a few times. The J gene is TRBJ2-7, the V gene TRBV29-1; either TRBD1 or TRBD2 may supply D (5 bases each). Trimming cost V 7 bases and J 3 bases, with 19 bases left between them. This CDR3 is built from 14 residues. The germline CDR1 and CDR2 sequences are SQVTM and ANQGSEA. CDR3 protein: CSARPGRQSYEQYF. CDR3 bases: TGCAGCGCCAGACCGGGACGCCAAAGCTACGAGCAGTACTTC.

A few counts support this clone. Other DNA variants within this sample encode the same CDR3. This chain links TRBV5-4 with TRBJ2-7; no reliable D call. Germline CDR1 reads SGHNT; CDR2 reads YYREEE (reference sequence). V lost 0 bases and J 2 bases, leaving 6 bases between the germline ends. The CDR3 consists of 13 residues. The CDR3 bases are TGTGCCAGCAGCTTGGAAGCCACCTACGAGCAGTACTTC. Protein: CASSLEATYEQYF.

V usage is TRBV6-6 and J usage is TRBJ1-5, with no clear D. V dropped 2 bases and J dropped 1 base, with 3 bases sitting between them. The CDR3 length is 13 residues. CDR1 MNHNY and CDR2 SVGAGI come from the germline V gene (reference sequence). CDR3 amino acids: CASSYKSNQPQHF. Written as DNA, the CDR3 is TGTGCCAGCAGTTACAAAAGCAATCAGCCCCAGCATTTT.

In this sample, this clone turned up a few times. The J gene is TRBJ2-6, the V gene TRBV7-3; 8 bases map to TRBD1. With V trimmed by 2 bases and J by 1 base, 7 bases remained unmatched. CDR1 is SGHTA and CDR2 is FQGTGA in the germline V gene. The CDR3 spans 18 residues. The CDR3: CASSLWAGGGSGANVLTF. CDR3 bases: TGTGCCAGCAGCTTATGGGCAGGGGGCGGATCTGGGGCCAACGTCCTGACTTTC.

V gene TRBV28 combines with J gene TRBJ2-3; TRBD2 matches 7 bases. The CDR3 has 16 amino acids. Germline assignment: CDR1 MDHEN and CDR2 SYDVKM. V was pared by 4 bases and J by 2 bases, with 9 bases of the junction left unmatched. The DNA for the CDR3 is TGTGCCAGCAGTTCCCCTCAAGCGGGGTACACAGATACGCAGTATTTT. Translated: CASSSPQAGYTDTQYF.

This clone was observed a few times. The chain is built from TRBV4-2 and TRBJ2-1; TRBD2 agrees at 12 bases. CDR3 length: 15 residues. The V segment lost 4 bases and the J segment 6 bases; nucleotides outside the gene matches: 4. The germline V gene encodes CDR1 LGHNA and CDR2 YNFKEQ. The CDR3 sequence is CASSLTSGSFNEQFF. The CDR3 coding sequence is TGTGCCAGCAGCCTGACTAGCGGGAGTTTCAATGAGCAGTTCTTC.

The genes are TRBV9 and TRBJ2-1; D gene uncertain. The CDR3 totals 18 residues. Trimming removed 0 bases at V and 9 bases at J, with 25 bases between. Germline V lookup: CDR1 SGDLS, CDR2 YYNGEE. The CDR3 spells CASSVDLEALFRSGEQFF. The CDR3 region has the DNA TGTGCCAGCAGCGTAGATCTTGAGGCTCTTTTCCGCTCCGGTGAGCAGTTCTTC. The full variable domain, completed using reference TRBV9 and TRBJ2-1, is DSGVTQTPKHLITATGQRVTLRCSPRSGDLSVYWYQQSLDQGLQFLIQYYNGEERAKGNILERFSAQQFPDLHSELNLSSLELGDSALYFCASSVDLEALFRSGEQFFGPGTRLTVL.

The rearrangement uses TRBV4-2 and TRBJ2-1; the D is unclear. Germline CDR1 reads LGHNA; CDR2 reads YNFKEQ. V shed 4 bases and J shed 5 bases, with 12 bases lying between them. The CDR3 covers 14 residues. The CDR3 loop is CASSRRTYDNEQFF. The CDR3 DNA is TGTGCCAGCAGCCGGCGCACCTACGACAATGAGCAGTTCTTC.

This clone was counted only a few times. The genes are TRBV27 and TRBJ1-3; D not certain. This CDR3 has 13 amino acids. Germline V gives CDR1 MNHEY, CDR2 SMNVEV (reference sequence). V was trimmed by 3 bases and J by 2 bases, leaving 5 bases between them. The CDR3 nucleotides are TGTGCCAGCAGTTTTGGAGCTGGAAACACCATATATTTT. Translation: CASSFGAGNTIYF.

CDR3 coding DNA: TGTGCCATCCGGACAGAATCCTACGAGCAGTACTTC. It is translated as CAIRTESYEQYF. The chain employs TRBV28 and TRBJ2-7; D is possibly TRBD1 (6 bases). The CDR3 is 12 residues long. Germline-derived CDR1 and CDR2 are MDHEN and SYDVKM. V lost 10 bases to trimming and J lost 1 base, with 11 bases between them. The entire variable domain, with the rest obtained from reference TRBV28 and TRBJ2-7, is as follows: DVKVTQSSRYLVKRTGEKVFLECVQDMDHENMFWYRQDPGLGLRLIYFSYDVKMKEKGDIPEGYSVSREKKERFSLILESASTNQTSMYLCAIRTESYEQYFGPGTRLTVT.

The V gene is TRBV11-2, the J gene TRBJ2-1, with 8 bases that match TRBD1. This CDR3 spans 15 amino acids. Losses at the gene ends were 5 bases for V and 9 bases for J; bases not matched to a gene: 12. Germline CDR1 and CDR2: SGHAT and FQNNGV. This CDR3 reads CASSAWTGPSFEQFF. DNA of the CDR3: TGTGCCAGCAGCGCCTGGACAGGGCCTAGTTTTGAGCAGTTCTTC. The whole variable domain, filled in from reference TRBV11-2 and TRBJ2-1, reads EAGVAQSPRYKIIEKRQSVAFWCNPISGHATLYWYQQILGQGPKLLIQFQNNGVVDDSQLPKDRFSAERLKGVDSTLKIQPAKLEDSAVYLCASSAWTGPSFEQFFGPGTRLTVL.

This clone came up a few times. The chain combines TRBV7-9 with TRBJ2-7; 9 nucleotides match TRBD2. V lost 10 bases and J lost 3; bases outside the gene matches: 7. Germline CDR1 is SEHNR and CDR2 is FQNEAQ (reference sequence). The CDR3 is 13 amino acids. The CDR3 is CATALAGVYEQYF. In DNA, the CDR3 is TGTGCCACCGCATTAGCGGGAGTCTACGAGCAGTACTTC.

This clone was detected many times. This sequence joins TRBV18 and TRBJ2-1; TRBD1 matches at 7 bases. The junction had 7 bases not matched to a gene; V was cut back by 5 bases and J by 0 bases. The length of the CDR3 is 16 residues. From germline, CDR1 is KGHSH and CDR2 LQKENI. The CDR3 reads CASSSIQGSSYNEQFF. The DNA of the CDR3 is TGTGCCAGCTCATCGATACAGGGGAGCTCCTACAATGAGCAGTTCTTC.

The chain couples TRBV9 to TRBJ2-2; maybe TRBD2 (7 bases). Germline CDR1 reads SGDLS; CDR2 reads YYNGEE. With 0 bases removed from V and 7 bases from J, the gap between germline ends came to 16 bases. The CDR3 runs to 16 residues. The CDR3 reads CASSVAGRGPSGELFF. CDR3 nucleotide sequence: TGTGCCAGCAGCGTAGCGGGGCGGGGGCCGAGCGGGGAGCTGTTTTTT.

Note on this clone: The identical CDR3 is also encoded by other nucleotide sequences in the sample. The V and J genes are TRBV18 and TRBJ2-5, with D perhaps given as TRBD1 or TRBD2 (5 bases each). This CDR3 is 14 amino acids long. V dropped 6 bases and J dropped 1 base, with 12 bases sitting between them. In germline, CDR1 is KGHSH, CDR2 LQKENI. The CDR3 region is CASSPGRIQETQYF. CDR3 nucleotide sequence: TGTGCCAGCTCCCCGGGACGGATCCAAGAGACCCAGTACTTC.

This clone occurred a few times. J is TRBJ2-7 and V is TRBV19, with 9 bases aligning to TRBD2. Germline CDR1 reads LNHDA; CDR2 reads SQIVND (reference sequence). This CDR3 contains 16 residues. The J segment lost 2 bases and the V segment lost 6 bases, leaving 11 bases of the junction unmatched. CDR3 region: CASSPRASGNTYEQYF. For the CDR3, the DNA is TGTGCCAGTAGCCCAAGGGCTAGCGGGAACACCTACGAGCAGTACTTC. The full variable domain, in which reference TRBV19 and TRBJ2-7 provide the parts outside the CDR3, is DGGITQSPKYLFRKEGQNVTLSCEQNLNHDAMYWYRQDPGQGLRLIYYSQIVNDFQKGDIAEGYSVSREKKESFPLTVTSAQKNPTAFYLCASSPRASGNTYEQYFGPGTRLTVT.

This clone was detected once. CDR3 sequence (DNA): TGCGCCAGCAGCCCGACCACCCTAGCGGGTCGCTACAATGAGCAGTTCTTC. Residues: CASSPTTLAGRYNEQFF. This chain joins TRBV4-3 and TRBJ2-1; 8 bases are shared with TRBD2. CDR1 is LGHNA and CDR2 is YSLEER in the germline V gene. This CDR3 contains 17 residues. Trimming cost V 4 bases and J 3 bases; bases outside gene matches: 11.

The chain recombines TRBV9 with TRBJ2-1; D call uncertain. The V and J ends lost 1 base and 8 bases respectively, with 13 bases between them. This CDR3 has 14 residues. Germline CDR1 is SGDLS and CDR2 is YYNGEE. The CDR3 DNA reads as TGTGCCAGCAGCGTACGTGGGCATCCAGATGAGCAGTTCTTC. Amino acids: CASSVRGHPDEQFF.

In this sample, this clone turned up a few times. Other DNA variants within this sample encode the same CDR3. CDR3 protein: CASSEEQNTEAFF. Written as DNA, the CDR3 is TGTGCCAGCAGTGAAGAACAGAACACTGAAGCTTTCTTT. The chain links TRBV2 to TRBJ1-1; D unclear. This CDR3 is 13 amino acids long. V lost 1 base, J lost 1 base, and 4 bases lay in between. The germline V gene has CDR1 SNHLY and CDR2 FYNNEI.

This chain's CDR3 is CALTGTGGTEAFF. The CDR3 coding sequence is TGTGCCTTAACCGGGACAGGGGGCACTGAAGCTTTCTTT. The J gene is TRBJ1-1, the V gene TRBV30; 11 nucleotides match TRBD1. The germline gives CDR1 GTSNPN, CDR2 SVGIG (reference sequence). J was trimmed by 4 bases and V by 7 bases; bases with no gene match: 5. The CDR3 length is 13 residues.

This clone was seen a handful of times. The chain uses TRBV15 and TRBJ1-4; D unclear. Trimming stripped 3 bases from V and 5 bases from J, with 7 bases between. Germline V gives CDR1 LNHNV, CDR2 YYDKDF (reference sequence). CDR3 length: 13 residues. CDR3 nucleotide sequence: TGTGCCACCAGCAGGGAGAAGAATGAAAAACTGTTTTTT. Its protein is CATSREKNEKLFF. The full variable domain, its missing parts supplied by reference TRBV15 and TRBJ1-4, is DAMVIQNPRYQVTQFGKPVTLSCSQTLNHNVMYWYQQKSSQAPKLLFHYYDKDFNNEADTPDNFQSRRPNTSFCFLDIRSPGLGDTAMYLCATSREKNEKLFFGSGTQLSVL.

About this clone itself: Other DNA variants within this sample encode the same CDR3. The chain couples TRBV27 to TRBJ2-1, with D perhaps TRBD2 (7 bases). The V gene lost 1 base and the J gene lost 0 bases, with 10 bases spanning the gap. Germline V CDR1 and CDR2: MNHEY, SMNVEV (reference sequence). This CDR3 is built from 16 residues. The DNA of the CDR3 is TGTGCCAGCAGTTTATGGGGGGGCAGCTCCTACAATGAGCAGTTCTTC. It translates to CASSLWGGSSYNEQFF.

The sample holds a few counts of this clone. The chain recombines TRBV28 with TRBJ2-1; D unclear. Per germline, CDR1 MDHEN and CDR2 SYDVKM. The germline V and J ends were trimmed by 10 bases and 0 bases, with 7 bases remaining between them. The CDR3 has 12 amino acids. The CDR3 DNA sequence: TGTGCCACAACAGACTCCTACAATGAGCAGTTCTTC. Translated: CATTDSYNEQFF.